These 22 T cell receptor beta chains originate from one sample sequenced in a study of T cells in Graves' hyperthyroidism and ophthalmopathy. RNA transcripts provided the source from which TCR beta CDR3 regions were amplified. HTBI primers were the set used in a first-round RT-PCR of the TCR CDR3. TCRdb reprocessed the multiplex PCR reads via MiXCR and lists one record per CDR3 protein. This sample carries hundreds of thousands of distinct CDR3 sequences, about 14% of them seen once, and the ten largest clones take under 15%. Sequenced material: blood. Receptor source: a woman in her forties or fifties with Graves' ophthalmopathy.

This clonotype was seen more than once but under ten times. This chain uses TRBV9 with TRBJ2-5; TRBD1 agrees at 7 bases. The trim removed 3 bases at V and 2 bases at J, leaving 7 bases unmatched. Germline V lookup: CDR1 SGDLS, CDR2 YYNGEE. This CDR3 spans 15 amino acids. Written as DNA, the CDR3 is TGTGCCAGCAGCGCCCGAGGGGGCTTTCAAGAGACCCAGTACTTC. It yields the protein CASSARGGFQETQYF.

This clonotype was seen many times. V usage is TRBV9 and J usage is TRBJ2-5; D is perhaps TRBD2 (5 bases). Germline CDR1 is SGDLS and CDR2 is YYNGEE. V was clipped by 3 bases and J by 6 bases, with 15 bases between them. The CDR3 consists of 14 residues. The CDR3 DNA reads TGTGCCAGCAGCGCATCCGGGATTCTAAAGACCCAGTACTTC. The encoded protein is CASSASGILKTQYF.

The chain carries TRBV18 and TRBJ2-6, with unresolved D. Germline CDR1 is KGHSH and CDR2 is LQKENI. The V gene lost 2 bases and the J gene lost 2 bases, with 16 bases spanning the gap. The CDR3 has 18 amino acids. CDR3 residues: CASSPTLISRTGANVLTF. CDR3 nucleotides: TGTGCCAGCTCACCAACCCTGATTTCCCGAACTGGGGCCAACGTCCTGACTTTC.

The genes are TRBV20-1 and TRBJ2-7; 12 nucleotides agree with TRBD1. CDR3 length equals 15 residues. The germline gives CDR1 DFQATT, CDR2 SNEGSKA (reference sequence). V shed 5 bases, J shed 7 bases, and the junction held 12 bases outside the gene matches. As DNA, the CDR3 is TGCAGTGCTCAAAGCGGGGACAGGGGGCGTGGGGAGCAGTACTTC. Amino acids: CSAQSGDRGRGEQYF.

At least ten counts were recorded for this clonotype. V usage is TRBV4-2 and J usage is TRBJ1-2, with 7 positions matching TRBD1. J gave up 3 bases and V 0 bases, and 4 bases lay outside the gene matches. The CDR3 covers 15 residues. CDR1 and CDR2 (germline): LGHNA, YNFKEQ. Written as DNA, the CDR3 is TGTGCCAGCAGCCAAGATCCCGGGACAGACTATGGCTACACCTTC. Its protein is CASSQDPGTDYGYTF.

As to this clonotype: Being one base from a much bigger clone, this may be a read error. The chain recombines TRBV2 with TRBJ2-3; tentative D call: TRBD1 (5 bases). This CDR3 comprises 13 residues. The V end lost 6 bases, the J end lost 6 bases, and 13 bases lay between the germline ends. Germline V lookup: CDR1 SNHLY, CDR2 FYNNEI. In DNA form, the CDR3 reads TGTGCCAGCAGAGACAGAATTACGGATACGCAGTATTTT. Its protein is CASRDRITDTQYF.

The chain is built from TRBV5-1 and TRBJ1-5, with D perhaps TRBD1 (5 bases). V gave up 5 bases and J gave up 3 bases, with 15 bases separating them. The CDR3 contains 15 residues. Germline V gives CDR1 SGHRS, CDR2 YFSETQ. DNA for the CDR3: TGCGCCAGCAGTCGGAGCGGGGCTGTCAATCAGCCCCAGCATTTT. Encoded protein: CASSRSGAVNQPQHF.

This clonotype was picked up many times. This chain links TRBV7-8 with TRBJ2-1, with TRBD2 identical over 13 bases. Germline trimming cut 6 bases from V and 3 bases from J; bases unmatched to any gene: 5. Germline-derived CDR1 and CDR2 are SGHVS and FQNEAQ. This CDR3 contains 16 residues. The CDR3: CASRPGTSGVYNEQFF. The CDR3 DNA is TGTGCCAGCAGACCCGGGACTAGCGGGGTCTACAATGAGCAGTTCTTC.

The V call is TRBV4-3, the J call TRBJ2-3, with 14 positions matching TRBD2. The germline V gene encodes CDR1 LGHNA and CDR2 YSLEER. J was trimmed by 2 bases and V by 4 bases; bases with no gene match: 8. The CDR3 runs to 18 residues. DNA of the CDR3: TGCGCCAGCAGCCCAACTGGACTAGCGGGAGGCCTCACAGATACGCAGTATTTT. It translates to CASSPTGLAGGLTDTQYF.

This clonotype was seen a few times. The CDR3 coding sequence is TGTGCCAGCAGCTTAGTGTCGGAAGAGACCCAGTACTTC. It is translated as CASSLVSEETQYF. This rearrangement joins TRBV7-9 to TRBJ2-5, with D unresolved. Germline V lookup: CDR1 SEHNR, CDR2 FQNEAQ (reference sequence). This CDR3 is built from 13 residues. Trimming took off 1 base at V and 3 bases at J, with 6 bases between the two ends. The full variable domain, with the rest looked up from reference TRBV7-9 and TRBJ2-5, is DTGVSQNPRHKITKRGQNVTFRCDPISEHNRLYWYRQTLGQGPEFLTYFQNEAQLEKSRLLSDRFSAERPKGSFSTLEIQRTEQGDSAMYLCASSLVSEETQYFGPGTRLLVL.

The genes are TRBV15 and TRBJ2-3; TRBD2 matches 10 bases. Germline V gene data show CDR1 as LNHNV and CDR2 as YYDKDF (reference sequence). This CDR3 has 14 residues. Trimming took 9 bases from V and 1 from J; bases not matched to a gene: 4. The CDR3 loop reads CATNGLAGTDTQYF. CDR3 DNA sequence: TGTGCCACGAACGGACTAGCGGGCACAGATACGCAGTATTTT.

This clonotype occurred many times. The J gene is TRBJ1-1, the V gene TRBV7-9; no clear D gene. V gave up 7 bases and J gave up 1 base, with 10 bases separating them. Germline CDR1 and CDR2: SEHNR and FQNEAQ (reference sequence). This CDR3 is 13 amino acids long. CDR3 region: CASNEGRNTEAFF. The CDR3, as DNA: TGTGCCAGCAACGAGGGCCGGAACACTGAAGCTTTCTTT.

Regarding this clonotype: This may come from a read error, since a much larger clone is one base off. The chain combines TRBV15 with TRBJ2-1, with 9 bases lining up with TRBD2. Looked up from germline, CDR1 is LNHNV and CDR2 is YYDKDF (reference sequence). The CDR3 runs to 15 residues. The CDR3 coding sequence is TGTGCCACCAGCAGAGTGGCGGGGGGGTACAATGAGCGGTTCTTC. Translation: CATSRVAGGYNERFF.

The chain recombines TRBV25-1 with TRBJ2-7, with a tentative D call TRBD2 (6 bases). The CDR3 sequence is 15 residues long. The V end was cut by 4 bases, the J end by 4 bases, with 17 bases between. Germline assignment: CDR1 MGHDK and CDR2 SYGVNS. The CDR3 sequence is CASSGGEVAEYEQYF. The CDR3 DNA sequence: TGTGCCAGCAGTGGGGGGGAGGTAGCGGAATACGAGCAGTACTTC.

CDR3 protein: CASGQTSVEQFF. CDR3 nucleotide sequence: TGTGCTAGTGGCCAGACTAGCGTTGAGCAGTTCTTC. The J gene is TRBJ2-1, the V gene TRBV12-5; 8 nucleotides match TRBD2. Trimming removed 6 bases from V and 9 bases from J; junction bases left unmatched: 4. The CDR3 extends over 12 amino acids. Germline V lookup: CDR1 LGHNT, CDR2 FRNRAP.

This clonotype has at least ten counts. The chain combines TRBV7-6 with TRBJ2-3; the match to TRBD2 covers 8 bases. In germline, CDR1 is SGHVS, CDR2 FNYEAQ. The CDR3 is 14 amino acids. The ends lost 5 bases at V and 7 bases at J; junction bases unmatched: 8. CDR3 residues: CASSPGSGSNTQYF. CDR3 coding DNA: TGTGCCAGCAGCCCAGGGAGCGGGAGTAATACGCAGTATTTT.

This clonotype was observed a handful of times. This chain links TRBV6-2 or TRBV6-3 with TRBJ2-7; 8 nucleotides align to TRBD2. V trimming: 4 bases; J trimming: 4 bases; junction bases outside the gene matches: 15. Germline V gene lookup returns CDR1 MNHEY and CDR2 SVGEGT. This CDR3 spans 17 amino acids. CDR3 residues: CASSSLETGTRVYEQYF. The CDR3 nucleotides read TGTGCCAGCAGTTCTCTCGAGACCGGGACTAGGGTTTACGAGCAGTACTTC.

This clonotype has ten or more counts. The chain recombines TRBV3-1 with TRBJ1-1, with D possibly matching TRBD1 (5 bases). CDR1 and CDR2 from the germline V gene are LGHDT and YNNKEL (reference sequence). The V gene lost 1 base and the J gene lost 5 bases, with 11 bases spanning the gap. The CDR3 sequence is 14 residues long. CDR3 protein: CASSQGVGETEAFF. The CDR3 bases are TGTGCCAGCAGCCAAGGGGTAGGGGAGACTGAAGCTTTCTTT.

The genes are TRBV7-3 and TRBJ1-1; TRBD1 might be the D (6 bases). The V gene lost 4 bases and the J gene lost 3 bases, with 12 bases spanning the gap. The CDR3 runs 14 residues. Germline V gene data show CDR1 as SGHTA and CDR2 as FQGTGA. CDR3 region: CASSYTQGHTEAFF. Written as DNA, the CDR3 is TGTGCCAGCAGCTACACACAGGGTCACACTGAAGCTTTCTTT.

Comment on this clonotype: A much larger clone lies a single base off, so this may be a read error. The chain uses TRBV20-1 and TRBJ1-5, with D maybe TRBD1 (5 bases). Between the trimmed V and J ends, which lost 7 bases and 5 bases, there was a span of 15 bases. CDR1 is DFQATT and CDR2 is SNEGSKA in the germline V gene (reference sequence). CDR3 size: 13 residues. The CDR3 is CSGRGRGYQPQHF. CDR3 DNA: TGCAGTGGTAGGGGACGGGGCTATCAGCCCCAGCATTTT.

The chain has TRBV4-1 and TRBJ2-7, with a possible D match to TRBD1 (5 bases). The V and J ends lost 2 bases and 7 bases respectively, with 12 bases between them. The CDR3 contains 13 residues. In germline, CDR1 is MGHRA, CDR2 YSYEKL. In nucleotides, the CDR3 is TGCGCCAGCAGCCAACAGGGAACGAGGGAGCAGTACTTC. As protein: CASSQQGTREQYF.

Many counts were recorded for this clonotype. The rearrangement uses TRBV15 and TRBJ1-6; D not certain. The CDR3 covers 12 residues. From germline, CDR1 is LNHNV and CDR2 YYDKDF (reference sequence). Trimming cost V 0 bases and J 8 bases, with 2 bases left between them. The CDR3 sequence is CATSRDYSPLHF. CDR3 DNA sequence: TGTGCCACCAGCAGAGACTATTCACCCCTCCACTTT.